The clone carrying this T cell receptor (beta chain) has ten or more counts. Antigen unknown. Authors' processing steps: CDR3 differences across clinicopathological groups were used to build a distant-metastasis classifier for papillary thyroid cancer. TCRdb re-processed the PCR reads through MiXCR. The V and J calls were determined by TCRdb, not by the authors. This table holds tens of thousands of clones, around an eighth found once. This CDR3 spans 11 amino acids. Germline lookup yields CDR1 GTSNPN and CDR2 SVGIG (reference sequence). V lost 3 bases, J lost 7 bases, and 9 bases lay in between. The sample comes from a study of metastatic and nonmetastatic thyroid tumors. General observations from the study: Reportedly, malignant thyroid tumors had significantly higher TCR beta diversity than benign nodules, in blood and tumor.

No patient received treatment before thyroid surgery. This sequence originates from a male donor with papillary thyroid cancer or a benign thyroid nodule (not recorded which). Some clones in this sample may be carry-over from other donors' samples. The chain links TRBV30 to TRBJ1-2; D remains ambiguous. The sample taken for sequencing was blood. As DNA, the CDR3 is TGTGCCTGGAGACCAGACCTTGGCTACACCTTC. This codes for CAWRPDLGYTF.